What follows describes a single TCR beta chain. Its antigen target is currently unknown. No qualities accompany the bases; no much larger clone lies one base away. Synthetic TCR analog templates were spiked into each PCR to estimate absolute template abundance from read counts. TCRbeta CDR3 regions were amplified from genomic DNA with bias-controlled V and J gene primers using the immunoSEQ assay. Rearranged TCRbeta segments were sequenced at approximately 20X coverage. For the original study's pipeline: Clustering was used to correct sequencing errors, and CDR3s were annotated against IMGT so that V, D and J genes could be assigned. Downstream analyses used only productive TCRbeta rearrangements, leaving out any out-of-frame or stop-codon sequences. Clonality was calculated as one minus the Shannon entropy normalized by the log of the number of unique productive sequences. Clones differing between time points or between blood and tumor were identified using Fisher's exact test with Benjamini-Hochberg correction, with an adjusted p below 0.01 applied as the threshold. TCRdb holds this immuneACCESS table with in-frame rearrangements only. Some clones are missing; in checked studies, unresolved V genes explain under half, and the rest has no known cause. The V and J calls and the clone size are those of that table, but D and trimming were determined from the DNA. Within this sample are tens of thousands of clones, with around 80% of them counted one time only. The ten biggest clones cover around 3.4% of the sample.

This sample was included in a study of PD-L1 blockade in urothelial cancer (dated by TCRdb to about 2017). With regard to the full study: Every patient began therapy at some point between 2014 and 2015 and was given atezolizumab 1,200 mg intravenously every 3 weeks. A median of about 150,000 T cells and approximately 86,000 unique TCRs was obtained from blood samples, and a median clonality of 0.080 was observed. About 85% of the roughly 29 patients were males with bladder-origin urothelial cancer, and about 65% of the roughly 30 reported a prior smoking history. Durable clinical benefit was defined as progression-free survival longer than 6 months, and TCR features were also tested against progression-free and overall survival. Patients had an ECOG performance status of 0 or 1 and had received between 0 and 3 prior chemotherapy regimens. Blood samples were analyzed at two time points: 3 weeks after treatment start (second dose) and 6 weeks after treatment start. Durable clinical benefit was achieved by nine patients and was not achieved by 20 patients. The study was an exploratory multi-omic analysis of somatic, immune and clinical correlates of response to PD-L1 blockade with atezolizumab in urothelial cancer. Pretreatment tumor samples, along with matched peripheral blood serially collected before and after atezolizumab treatment, were subjected to TCR sequencing. Whole exome sequencing and RNA sequencing of pretreatment tumors were performed alongside TCR sequencing in the same patients. Pretreatment blood TCR-seq was available for about 28 patients, at least one posttreatment blood collection was obtained for approximately 25 patients, and tumor TCR-seq was available for approximately 25 patients.

The cohort comprised fewer than 35 patients with locally advanced or metastatic urothelial carcinoma treated at Memorial Sloan Kettering on a trial protocol. Peripheral blood mononuclear cells were collected from each patient pretreatment and during treatment, giving between 1 and 8 total time points per patient. The Qiagen DNeasy Blood extraction kit was used to purify genomic DNA from total PBMCs and from tumor samples. PBMCs were collected pretreatment and during treatment and were isolated and stored as previously described. Study-level results and caveats: Because of the small sample size (n ≈ 30) and the many exploratory analyses performed, the results are intended to be regarded as hypothesis-generating. Greater expansion of tumor-associated TCR clones in peripheral blood 3 weeks after the start of treatment was observed in patients with durable benefit (n ≈ 24, p = 0.022). A pretreatment peripheral blood TCR clonality below the median was linked to improved progression-free and overall survival.

Including the terminal cysteine and phenylalanine, the CDR3 comprises 17 residues. Only the CDR3 region is kept as DNA, spanning 51 bases read in frame from base 1. Material: PBMCs, obtained around atezolizumab (anti-PD-L1) treatment. This receptor was taken from a man between 65 and 85 years old with urothelial cancer. The chain is encoded by TRBV12-2 joined to TRBJ1-2; the D segment call TRBD1 is taken from the table without a DNA check. TRBV12-2 is a pseudogene. The DNA sequence follows: TGTGCAAGTCGCCCACCTTTATGGAGCAGGGAAGGCTATGGCTACACCTTC. Translated, it gives CASRPPLWSREGYGYTF.